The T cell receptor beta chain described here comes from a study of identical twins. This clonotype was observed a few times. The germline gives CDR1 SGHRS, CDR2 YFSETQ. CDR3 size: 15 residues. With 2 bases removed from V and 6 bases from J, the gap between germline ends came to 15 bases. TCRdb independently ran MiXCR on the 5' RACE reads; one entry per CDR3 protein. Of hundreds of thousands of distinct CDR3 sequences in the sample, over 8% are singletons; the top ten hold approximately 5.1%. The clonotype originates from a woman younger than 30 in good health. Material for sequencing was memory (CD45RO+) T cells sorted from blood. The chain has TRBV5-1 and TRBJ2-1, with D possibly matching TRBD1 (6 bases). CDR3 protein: CASSLRQGKGNEQFF. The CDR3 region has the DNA TGCGCCAGCAGCTTACGGCAGGGGAAGGGCAATGAGCAGTTCTTC.